Following are 8 T cell receptor beta chains from one sample sequenced in a study of memory CD8 T cells in hepatitis C reinfection. TCRdb keeps only in-frame clones here, not all; method: immunoSEQ multiplex PCR. The sample lists under 60,000 clones; roughly 90% were seen once. Time point: pre-reinfection, 55 to 20 weeks before reinfection detection. The sorted cells went straight to TCR sequencing with no prior in vitro expansion. The sequencing sample was made of naive CD8+ T cells sorted from blood. Receptors originate from a man younger than 30 with hepatitis C virus infection.

The rearrangement links TRBV2 to TRBJ2-3; 10 bases are shared with TRBD1. Trimming took 1 base from V and 5 from J; bases not matched to a gene: 3. Germline CDR1 is SNHLY and CDR2 is FYNNEI. This CDR3 has 15 amino acids. The CDR3 is CASSEETGGRDTQYF. The CDR3 region has the DNA TGTGCCAGCAGTGAAGAGACAGGGGGCAGAGATACGCAGTATTTT.

This sequence joins TRBV7-2 and TRBJ2-7; D may be TRBD1 (6 bases). Germline V gene data show CDR1 as SGHTA and CDR2 as FQGNSA. V lost 1 base to trimming and J lost 0 bases, with 10 bases between them. This CDR3 region has 15 residues. The CDR3 sequence: CASSLVETGSYEQYF. DNA of the CDR3: TGTGCCAGCAGCTTAGTGGAGACAGGCTCCTACGAGCAGTACTTC.

The genes are TRBV29-1 and TRBJ2-1; 9 bases line up with TRBD1. Germline V CDR1 and CDR2: SQVTM, ANQGSEA. The CDR3 length is 14 residues. J gave up 8 bases and V 5 bases, and 10 bases lay outside the gene matches. CDR3 nucleotides: TGCAGCGTTCTTGGACAGGGGAGTTGGGATGAGCAGTTCTTC. The encoded protein is CSVLGQGSWDEQFF.

The chain joins TRBV6-5 to TRBJ1-1; D possibly corresponds to TRBD1 (5 bases). V dropped 6 bases and J dropped 4 bases, with 12 bases sitting between them. The CDR3 contains 13 residues. Germline V CDR1 and CDR2: MNHEY, SVGAGI. The CDR3 spells CASSPGHITEAFF. The CDR3 bases are TGTGCCAGCAGCCCCGGACACATCACTGAAGCTTTCTTT.

To note about this clone: Other DNA sequences in the same sample also yield this CDR3. The CDR3 loop reads CASSLSGTSGPPAYEQYF. The CDR3 DNA reads as TGTGCCAGCAGTTTATCTGGTACTAGCGGACCCCCCGCCTACGAGCAGTACTTC. This rearrangement joins TRBV27 to TRBJ2-7, with TRBD2 matching over 8 bases. CDR1 and CDR2 (germline): MNHEY, SMNVEV (reference sequence). The ends lost 0 bases at V and 2 bases at J; junction bases unmatched: 12. The length of the CDR3 is 18 residues.

The chain combines TRBV6-6 with TRBJ1-1; TRBD1 is a possible D gene (6 bases). CDR1 MNHNY and CDR2 SVGAGI come from the germline V gene (reference sequence). CDR3 size: 13 residues. Trimming shortened V by 5 bases and J by 1 base, and 8 bases separated the two germline ends. CDR3 in amino acids: CASSPGQNTEAFF. CDR3 nucleotide sequence: TGTGCCAGCAGTCCGGGACAGAACACTGAAGCTTTCTTT.

V gene TRBV19 combines with J gene TRBJ2-7, with 9 bases fitting TRBD1. This CDR3 region has 13 residues. Germline lookup yields CDR1 LNHDA and CDR2 SQIVND (reference sequence). After removal of 5 bases from V and 6 bases from J, the junction contained 5 bases not matched to a gene. The CDR3 region has the DNA TGTGCCAGTAGTCCCTCGACAGGGGGCGAGCAGTACTTC. This sequence encodes CASSPSTGGEQYF.

The chain links TRBV9 to TRBJ2-7, with TRBD1 matching 8 bases. The CDR3 is made up of 14 amino acids. J was trimmed by 2 bases and V by 3 bases; bases with no gene match: 4. Germline CDR1 SGDLS, CDR2 YYNGEE. CDR3 sequence reads: CASSGRQGTYEQYF. CDR3 coding DNA: TGTGCCAGCAGCGGCCGACAGGGGACCTACGAGCAGTACTTC.